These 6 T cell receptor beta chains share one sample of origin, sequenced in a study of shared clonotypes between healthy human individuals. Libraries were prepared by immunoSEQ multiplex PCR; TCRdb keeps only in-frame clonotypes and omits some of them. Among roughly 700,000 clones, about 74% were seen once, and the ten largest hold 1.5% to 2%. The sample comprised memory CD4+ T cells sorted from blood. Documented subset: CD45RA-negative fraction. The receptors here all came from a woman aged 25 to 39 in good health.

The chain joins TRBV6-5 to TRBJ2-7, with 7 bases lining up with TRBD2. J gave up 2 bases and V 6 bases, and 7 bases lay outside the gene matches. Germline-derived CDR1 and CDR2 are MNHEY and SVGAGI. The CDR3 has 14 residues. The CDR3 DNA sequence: TGTGCCAGCAGGGAGCGGGACCCGACCTACGAGCAGTACTTC. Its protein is CASRERDPTYEQYF.

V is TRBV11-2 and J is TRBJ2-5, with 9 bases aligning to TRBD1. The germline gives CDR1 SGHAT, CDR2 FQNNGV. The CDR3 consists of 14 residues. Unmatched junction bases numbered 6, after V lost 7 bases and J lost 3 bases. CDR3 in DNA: TGTGCCAGCAATCCCGGACAGGGGAAAGAGACCCAGTACTTC. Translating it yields CASNPGQGKETQYF. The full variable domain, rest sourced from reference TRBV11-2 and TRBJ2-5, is EAGVAQSPRYKIIEKRQSVAFWCNPISGHATLYWYQQILGQGPKLLIQFQNNGVVDDSQLPKDRFSAERLKGVDSTLKIQPAKLEDSAVYLCASNPGQGKETQYFGPGTRLLVL.

The CDR3 region is CSVNRQNTEAFF. The DNA for the CDR3 is TGCAGCGTTAACAGACAGAACACTGAAGCTTTCTTT. This sequence joins TRBV29-1 and TRBJ1-1; no reliable D call. Trimming stripped 5 bases from V and 1 base from J, with 8 bases between. The CDR3 is made up of 12 amino acids. From germline, CDR1 is SQVTM and CDR2 ANQGSEA.

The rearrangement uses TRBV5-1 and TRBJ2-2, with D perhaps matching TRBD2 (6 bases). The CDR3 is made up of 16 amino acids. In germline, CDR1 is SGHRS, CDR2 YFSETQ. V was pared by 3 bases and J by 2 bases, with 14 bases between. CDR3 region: CASSSQSGPNTGELFF. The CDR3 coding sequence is TGCGCCAGCAGCTCCCAGAGCGGGCCCAACACCGGGGAGCTGTTTTTT. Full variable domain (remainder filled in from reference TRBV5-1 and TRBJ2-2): KAGVTQTPRYLIKTRGQQVTLSCSPISGHRSVSWYQQTPGQGLQFLFEYFSETQRNKGNFPGRFSGRQFSNSRSEMNVSTLELGDSALYLCASSSQSGPNTGELFFGEGSRLTVL.

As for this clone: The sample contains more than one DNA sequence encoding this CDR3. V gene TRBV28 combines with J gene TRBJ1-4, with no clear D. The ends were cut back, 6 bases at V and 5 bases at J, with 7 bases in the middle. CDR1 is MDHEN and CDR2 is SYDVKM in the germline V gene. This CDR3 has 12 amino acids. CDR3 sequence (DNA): TGTGCCAGCAGCGAGCTCAATGAAAAACTGTTTTTT. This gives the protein CASSELNEKLFF.

The DNA for the CDR3 is TGTGCCAGCAGCTTCGGAAGGGGCCGGCAGCCCCAGCATTTT. This sequence encodes CASSFGRGRQPQHF. The chain has TRBV5-8 and TRBJ1-5, with D maybe TRBD1 (5 bases). V was pared by 2 bases and J by 7 bases, with 13 bases between. The CDR3 extends over 14 amino acids. The germline gives CDR1 SGHTS, CDR2 YDEGEE.